The rows below give T cell receptor beta chains drawn from one sample of a study of T cell repertoires in aging, cancer and after chemotherapy. From the multiplex PCR reads, TCRdb called clonotypes with MiXCR, one entry per CDR3 protein. The sample holds approximately 8,800 distinct CDR3 sequences, 25% to 35% seen once. The sequenced sample was blood. The origin of the receptors is a human donor in good health. The CDR3 runs from the conserved cysteine through the conserved F or W. The order of the fields is clone size, D gene, V gene, J gene, CDR3 DNA, CDR3 protein. A D gene is named only where the DNA matches it firmly. Rows may omit the clone size; those that give it use once, few, many or a size class.

abundance: .; d_gene: .; v_gene: TRBV20-1; j_gene: TRBJ2-1; CDR3nt: TGCAGTGCTAATCTGCCGGGATACTACGAGCAGTTCTTC; CDR3aa: CSANLPGYYEQFF
abundance: few; d_gene: .; v_gene: TRBV27; j_gene: TRBJ2-7; CDR3nt: TGTGCCAGCAGTTTCTCAGGGGTAAAGTACGAGCAGTACTTC; CDR3aa: CASSFSGVKYEQYF
abundance: .; d_gene: .; v_gene: TRBV27; j_gene: TRBJ1-2; CDR3nt: TGTGCCAGCAGTTTATCGGGACTTAATGGCTACACCTTC; CDR3aa: CASSLSGLNGYTF
abundance: .; d_gene: TRBD1; v_gene: TRBV7-9; j_gene: TRBJ1-6; CDR3nt: TGTGCCAGCAGCTTACAGGGGGCCCACTCACCCCACCACTTT; CDR3aa: CASSLQGAHSPHHF
abundance: few; d_gene: .; v_gene: TRBV15; j_gene: TRBJ2-1; CDR3nt: TGTGCCACCAGCAGAGATCTTTCGGGGACCCTCTCCTACAATGAGCAGTTCTTC; CDR3aa: CATSRDLSGTLSYNEQFF
abundance: few; d_gene: .; v_gene: TRBV15; j_gene: TRBJ1-6; CDR3nt: TGTGCCACCAGCAGAGATTTCGATACCCTCCACTTT; CDR3aa: CATSRDFDTLHF
abundance: .; d_gene: TRBD2; v_gene: TRBV20-1; j_gene: TRBJ2-5; CDR3nt: TGCAGTGCTAGCTTAGCGGGGGGGCAGCGAGAGACCCAGTACTTC; CDR3aa: CSASLAGGQRETQYF
abundance: .; d_gene: .; v_gene: TRBV6-2/TRBV6-3; j_gene: TRBJ1-2; CDR3nt: TGTGCCAGCAGTTACATGGGACGCTTGGGGTCTGATGGCTACACCTTC; CDR3aa: CASSYMGRLGSDGYTF
abundance: .; d_gene: .; v_gene: TRBV10-3; j_gene: TRBJ1-6; CDR3nt: TGTGCCATCAGAAAATCAGGGGATAATTCACCCCTCCACTTT; CDR3aa: CAIRKSGDNSPLHF
abundance: .; d_gene: .; v_gene: TRBV6-2/TRBV6-3; j_gene: TRBJ2-3; CDR3nt: TGTGCCAGCAGTTTGACAGATACGCAGTATTTT; CDR3aa: CASSLTDTQYF
abundance: .; d_gene: .; v_gene: TRBV12-3/TRBV12-4; j_gene: TRBJ1-2; CDR3nt: TGTGCCAGCAGTTCCGACAGTTGGGGCTACACCTTC; CDR3aa: CASSSDSWGYTF
abundance: .; d_gene: .; v_gene: TRBV6-6; j_gene: TRBJ1-1; CDR3nt: TGTGCCAGCAGTTACCCAACAGGGCTGAACACTGAAGCTTTCTTT; CDR3aa: CASSYPTGLNTEAFF
abundance: .; d_gene: .; v_gene: TRBV10-3; j_gene: TRBJ2-7; CDR3nt: TGTGCCATCAGTGACTACGGGGGGCCTGAGGGAGACGAGCAGTACTTC; CDR3aa: CAISDYGGPEGDEQYF
abundance: .; d_gene: .; v_gene: TRBV28; j_gene: TRBJ1-2; CDR3nt: TGTGCCAGCAGTATGCAGGGGACCTATGGCTACACCTTC; CDR3aa: CASSMQGTYGYTF
abundance: medium-sized; d_gene: .; v_gene: TRBV6-5; j_gene: TRBJ2-3; CDR3nt: TGTGCCAGCAGTTCACAGGGCGCAGATACGCAGTATTTT; CDR3aa: CASSSQGADTQYF
abundance: few; d_gene: .; v_gene: TRBV6-6; j_gene: TRBJ1-5; CDR3nt: TGTGCCAGCAGACCCAGGGCTGATAGCAATCAGCCCCAGCATTTT; CDR3aa: CASRPRADSNQPQHF
abundance: .; d_gene: .; v_gene: TRBV12-3/TRBV12-4; j_gene: TRBJ1-4; CDR3nt: TGTGCCAGCAGTTTTGATAGTATCGGGTTCGGGTCCTCTAATGAAAAACTGTTTTTT; CDR3aa: CASSFDSIGFGSSNEKLFF
abundance: medium-sized; d_gene: .; v_gene: TRBV6-5; j_gene: TRBJ1-6; CDR3nt: TGTGCCAGCAGTTACAACGGGTTAGAGCATTCACCCCTCCACTTT; CDR3aa: CASSYNGLEHSPLHF
abundance: few; d_gene: .; v_gene: TRBV6-5; j_gene: TRBJ2-2; CDR3nt: TGTGCCAGCAGTTACTCGTGGGGGATCACCGGGGAGCTGTTTTTT; CDR3aa: CASSYSWGITGELFF
abundance: few; d_gene: .; v_gene: TRBV12-3/TRBV12-4; j_gene: TRBJ1-2; CDR3nt: TGTGCCAGCAGTGACGGGGGTATGAGTGGCTACACCTTC; CDR3aa: CASSDGGMSGYTF
abundance: .; d_gene: .; v_gene: TRBV29-1; j_gene: TRBJ1-2; CDR3nt: TGCAGTGGTACGGACCAAATCTATGGCTACACCTTC; CDR3aa: CSGTDQIYGYTF
abundance: medium-sized; d_gene: .; v_gene: TRBV29-1; j_gene: TRBJ2-1; CDR3nt: TGCAGCGTTGAAGCGGGGAATGAGCAGTTCTTC; CDR3aa: CSVEAGNEQFF
abundance: few; d_gene: .; v_gene: TRBV6-5; j_gene: TRBJ1-2; CDR3nt: TGTGCCAGCAGCCTCAATCGAGGTATGAGAGGCTACACCTTC; CDR3aa: CASSLNRGMRGYTF
abundance: .; d_gene: .; v_gene: TRBV7-9; j_gene: TRBJ2-7; CDR3nt: TGTGCCAGCAGCTGGGACCATAACGAGCAGTACTTC; CDR3aa: CASSWDHNEQYF
abundance: few; d_gene: TRBD1; v_gene: TRBV6-2/TRBV6-3; j_gene: TRBJ2-1; CDR3nt: TGTGCAAGCACACGGACAGGGGCCTACAATGAGCAGTTCTTC; CDR3aa: CASTRTGAYNEQFF
abundance: few; d_gene: .; v_gene: TRBV30; j_gene: TRBJ2-3; CDR3nt: TGTGCCTGGAGTAAGGGCTCAGATACGCAGTATTTT; CDR3aa: CAWSKGSDTQYF
abundance: .; d_gene: TRBD2; v_gene: TRBV5-6; j_gene: TRBJ2-5; CDR3nt: TGTGCCAGCAGCTCACTAGGCGTGGCTAGCGGGGGGGAGACCCAGTACTTC; CDR3aa: CASSSLGVASGGETQYF
abundance: .; d_gene: .; v_gene: TRBV10-3; j_gene: TRBJ1-4; CDR3nt: TGTGCCACGACGAAGATAATGGGTGAAAAACTGTTTTTT; CDR3aa: CATTKIMGEKLFF
abundance: .; d_gene: TRBD1; v_gene: TRBV7-2; j_gene: TRBJ2-3; CDR3nt: TGTGCCAGCAGCTTAGGGACAGGGCTTTATACGCAGTATTTT; CDR3aa: CASSLGTGLYTQYF
abundance: .; d_gene: TRBD2; v_gene: TRBV6-5; j_gene: TRBJ2-7; CDR3nt: TGTGCCAGCAGTTCTAGCGGGGGGGACGAGCAGTACTTC; CDR3aa: CASSSSGGDEQYF
abundance: .; d_gene: .; v_gene: TRBV20-1; j_gene: TRBJ1-4; CDR3nt: TGCAGTGCTATAGGGGTTCCGGCAACTAATGAAAAACTGTTTTTT; CDR3aa: CSAIGVPATNEKLFF
abundance: medium-sized; d_gene: .; v_gene: TRBV27; j_gene: TRBJ2-3; CDR3nt: TGTGCCAGCAGTTTTAGGCTGGCGGTGGCAGATACGCAGTATTTT; CDR3aa: CASSFRLAVADTQYF
abundance: .; d_gene: TRBD1; v_gene: TRBV6-5; j_gene: TRBJ1-2; CDR3nt: TGTGCCAGCAGGACCGGCAACTACAGGGGAGGCCTATATGGCTACACCTTC; CDR3aa: CASRTGNYRGGLYGYTF
abundance: medium-sized; d_gene: TRBD1; v_gene: TRBV15; j_gene: TRBJ1-6; CDR3nt: TGTGCCACCAGCAGACGGGGAGGGACAGGCAATTCACCCCTCCACTTT; CDR3aa: CATSRRGGTGNSPLHF
abundance: few; d_gene: .; v_gene: TRBV27; j_gene: TRBJ2-7; CDR3nt: TGTGCCAGCAGTTTATTGGGGGGCGGGAACGAGCAGTACTTC; CDR3aa: CASSLLGGGNEQYF
abundance: few; d_gene: TRBD2; v_gene: TRBV12-3/TRBV12-4; j_gene: TRBJ2-3; CDR3nt: TGTGCCAGCAGATCTGGACTAGCGGGGGGCTCCGAACGGACAGATACGCAGTATTTT; CDR3aa: CASRSGLAGGSERTDTQYF
abundance: .; d_gene: .; v_gene: TRBV28; j_gene: TRBJ2-2; CDR3nt: TGTGCCAGCAGTAGGGACACCTCAAAGGGTCCCCCCGGGGAGCTGTTTTTT; CDR3aa: CASSRDTSKGPPGELFF
abundance: few; d_gene: TRBD1; v_gene: TRBV4-2; j_gene: TRBJ2-2; CDR3nt: TGTGCCAGCAGCCACGGACAGGGGGACACCGGGGAGCTGTTTTTT; CDR3aa: CASSHGQGDTGELFF
abundance: .; d_gene: .; v_gene: TRBV5-6; j_gene: TRBJ1-6; CDR3nt: TGTGCCAGCAGCTTGGGCCCCCCTATGAGCAATTCACCCCTCCACTTT; CDR3aa: CASSLGPPMSNSPLHF
abundance: few; d_gene: TRBD2; v_gene: TRBV5-5; j_gene: TRBJ2-3; CDR3nt: TGTGCCAGCAGTGTAGCGGGCACTAGCACAGATACGCAGTATTTT; CDR3aa: CASSVAGTSTDTQYF
abundance: few; d_gene: TRBD1; v_gene: TRBV6-5; j_gene: TRBJ1-2; CDR3nt: TGTGCCAGCAGTTACGGGCGCGGACAGGGGGCGGCTGGCTACACCTTC; CDR3aa: CASSYGRGQGAAGYTF
abundance: .; d_gene: .; v_gene: TRBV5-4; j_gene: TRBJ1-3; CDR3nt: TGTGCCAGCAGCTCTCTGGAGGGCTCTGGAAACACCATATATTTT; CDR3aa: CASSSLEGSGNTIYF
abundance: .; d_gene: TRBD1; v_gene: TRBV18; j_gene: TRBJ1-1; CDR3nt: TGTGCCAGCTCAAGGACAGGGGGAGACACTGAAGCTTTCTTT; CDR3aa: CASSRTGGDTEAFF
abundance: .; d_gene: .; v_gene: TRBV5-1; j_gene: TRBJ2-2; CDR3nt: TGCGCCAGCAGCTGGACCCTGCGGGGCTATAGCACCGGGGAGCTGTTTTTT; CDR3aa: CASSWTLRGYSTGELFF
abundance: .; d_gene: TRBD2; v_gene: TRBV5-4; j_gene: TRBJ2-5; CDR3nt: TGTGCCAGCAGCTCCGGGGGGGTAGAAGAGACCCAGTACTTC; CDR3aa: CASSSGGVEETQYF
abundance: .; d_gene: .; v_gene: TRBV19; j_gene: TRBJ2-1; CDR3nt: TGTGCCAGTAGTAGGGCGGCAGGGTCCTACAATGAGCAGTTCTTC; CDR3aa: CASSRAAGSYNEQFF